The TCR beta chain described here comes from a study of T cells after yellow fever vaccination. TCRdb reprocessed the 5' RACE reads with MiXCR, giving one entry per CDR3 protein. Among 300,000 to 350,000 distinct CDR3 sequences, roughly 4.3% were seen once, and the ten largest hold approximately 24%. In this sample, this clonotype turned up a few times. Sequences were derived from PBMCs, sampled 5 days after the yellow fever booster vaccination. The receptor was derived from a man in his late teens or twenties who received the YFV17D yellow fever vaccine.

The CDR3: CASSRQGKGGYTF. The CDR3 DNA reads as TGTGCCAGCAGCCGACAGGGAAAGGGTGGCTACACCTTC. The chain carries TRBV4-2 and TRBJ1-2; TRBD1 agrees at 7 bases. The V gene end was trimmed by 4 bases and the J gene end by 7 bases; junction bases not matched to a gene: 6. Per the germline V gene, CDR1 is LGHNA and CDR2 is YNFKEQ. CDR3 length: 13 residues.